The 8 T cell receptor beta chains reported below all come from one sample, sequenced in a study of response to subunit inactivated influenza vaccine. From the RT-PCR reads, TCRdb called clonotypes with MiXCR, one entry per CDR3 protein. Counted here are approximately 500,000 distinct CDR3 sequences, roughly 13% occurring once; the ten biggest clones make up under 15%. Specimen: PBMCs from blood, collected more than 35 days after vaccination. These receptors were collected from a middle-aged man who received an inactivated influenza vaccine.

This clonotype has only a few counts. In DNA form, the CDR3 reads TGTGCCAGCAGTGGGGTCGAGGGGGTTGCCTACAATGAGCAGTTCTTC. It translates to CASSGVEGVAYNEQFF. The V call is TRBV12-3 or TRBV12-4, the J call TRBJ2-1, with D possibly being TRBD1 (6 bases). The CDR3 contains 16 residues. With 5 bases removed from V and 2 bases from J, the gap between germline ends came to 16 bases.

This clonotype was counted ten times or more. The gene calls are TRBV12-3 or TRBV12-4 and TRBJ2-7; 9 positions match TRBD1. The CDR3 sequence is 15 residues long. Losses at the gene ends were 6 bases for V and 3 bases for J; bases not matched to a gene: 9. CDR3 sequence (DNA): TGTGCCAGCAGAGCGTCCGGGACAGGGTACTACGAGCAGTACTTC. Its protein product is CASRASGTGYYEQYF.

This clonotype was seen at least ten times. This sequence joins TRBV20-1 and TRBJ2-3; the match to TRBD2 covers 7 bases. Unmatched junction bases numbered 2, after V lost 1 base and J lost 4 bases. This CDR3 is built from 13 residues. Germline V gene lookup returns CDR1 DFQATT and CDR2 SNEGSKA (reference sequence). In nucleotides, the CDR3 is TGCAGTGCTAGAGGCGGGGGAGCAGATACGCAGTATTTT. Translation: CSARGGGADTQYF.

V and J are TRBV3-1 and TRBJ2-1; D unclear. The CDR3 extends over 15 amino acids. V shed 1 base and J shed 2 bases, with 9 bases lying between them. CDR1 and CDR2 from the germline V gene are LGHDT and YNNKEL (reference sequence). This chain's CDR3 is CASSQGGATYNEQFF. Written as DNA, the CDR3 is TGTGCCAGCAGCCAAGGCGGTGCAACCTACAATGAGCAGTTCTTC.

The CDR3 here is CASSYSTQAGTQYF. The CDR3 nucleotides read TGTGCCAGCAGTTACTCGACACAAGCTGGGACCCAGTACTTC. This chain uses TRBV6-5 with TRBJ2-5; D is ambiguous. The germline V gene encodes CDR1 MNHEY and CDR2 SVGAGI. The CDR3 loop spans 14 amino acids. Trimming took off 0 bases at V and 7 bases at J, with 12 bases between the two ends.

The V gene is TRBV10-3, the J gene TRBJ1-2; unclear D gene. Germline assignment: CDR1 ENHRY and CDR2 SYGVKD. V lost 8 bases and J 8 bases, leaving 18 bases between the germline ends. The CDR3 consists of 13 residues. DNA of the CDR3: TGTGCCATCTACTCGGTTCGGAGCCGCGGCTACACCTTC. It specifies CAIYSVRSRGYTF.

V gene TRBV6-2 or TRBV6-3 combines with J gene TRBJ2-1, with TRBD2 matching 7 bases. Unmatched junction bases numbered 14, after V lost 4 bases and J lost 2 bases. The length of the CDR3 is 18 residues. CDR1 and CDR2 from the germline V gene are MNHEY and SVGEGT. DNA for the CDR3: TGTGCCAGCAGTTCCCCAATAGGGAGGGGTCGACCCTACAATGAGCAGTTCTTC. Its translation: CASSSPIGRGRPYNEQFF.

The chain carries TRBV15 and TRBJ2-1; 8 bases match TRBD1. V shed 4 bases, J shed 3 bases, and the junction held 5 bases outside the gene matches. The CDR3 is 15 amino acids. Germline values: CDR1 LNHNV, CDR2 YYDKDF (reference sequence). DNA of the CDR3: TGTGCCACCAGCACAGGGGGCTCAAGCTACAATGAGCAGTTCTTC. It specifies CATSTGGSSYNEQFF.